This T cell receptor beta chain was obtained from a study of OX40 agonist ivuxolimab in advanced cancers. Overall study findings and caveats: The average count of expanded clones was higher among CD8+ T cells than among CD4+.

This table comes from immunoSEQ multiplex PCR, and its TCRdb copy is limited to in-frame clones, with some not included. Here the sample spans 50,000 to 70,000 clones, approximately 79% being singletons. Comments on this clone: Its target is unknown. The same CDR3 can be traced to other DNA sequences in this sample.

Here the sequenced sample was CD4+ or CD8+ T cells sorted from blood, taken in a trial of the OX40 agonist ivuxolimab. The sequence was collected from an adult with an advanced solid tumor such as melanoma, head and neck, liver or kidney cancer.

The CDR3 DNA reads TGTGCCAGCAGTTTAGGGTCGGTTAATTCACCCCTCCACTTT. Its protein product is CASSLGSVNSPLHF. V usage is TRBV28 and J usage is TRBJ1-6; D uncertain. From germline, CDR1 is MDHEN and CDR2 SYDVKM. This CDR3 contains 14 residues. Trimming left V 2 bases short and J 6 bases short, with 8 bases between. Variable domain in full (rest from reference TRBV28 and TRBJ1-6): DVKVTQSSRYLVKRTGEKVFLECVQDMDHENMFWYRQDPGLGLRLIYFSYDVKMKEKGDIPEGYSVSREKKERFSLILESASTNQTSMYLCASSLGSVNSPLHFGNGTRLTVT.